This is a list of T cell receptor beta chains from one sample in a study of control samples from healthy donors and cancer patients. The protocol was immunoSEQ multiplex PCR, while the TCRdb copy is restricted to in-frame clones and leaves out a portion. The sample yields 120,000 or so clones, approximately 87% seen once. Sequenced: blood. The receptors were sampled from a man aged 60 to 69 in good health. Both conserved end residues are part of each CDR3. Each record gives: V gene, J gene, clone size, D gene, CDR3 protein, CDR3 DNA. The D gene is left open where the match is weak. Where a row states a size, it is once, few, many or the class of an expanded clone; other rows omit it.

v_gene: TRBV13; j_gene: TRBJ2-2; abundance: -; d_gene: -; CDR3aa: CASSLSLNLANTGELFF; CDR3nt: TGTGCCAGCAGCCTCAGCTTAAACCTAGCGAACACCGGGGAGCTGTTTTTT
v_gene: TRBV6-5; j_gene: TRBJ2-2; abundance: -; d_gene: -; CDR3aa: CASSDRQPGELFF; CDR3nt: TGTGCCAGCAGCGATCGACAACCCGGGGAGCTGTTTTTT
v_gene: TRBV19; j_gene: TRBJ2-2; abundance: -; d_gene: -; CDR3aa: CASKPQGFTGELFF; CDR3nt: TGTGCCAGTAAGCCGCAGGGATTCACCGGGGAGCTGTTTTTT
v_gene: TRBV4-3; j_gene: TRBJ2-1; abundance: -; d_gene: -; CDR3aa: CASSEGGGGQINEQFF; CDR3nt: TGCGCCAGCAGCGAAGGAGGGGGGGGGCAGATCAATGAGCAGTTCTTC
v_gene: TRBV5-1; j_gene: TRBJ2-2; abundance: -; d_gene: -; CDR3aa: CASSSQETATGELFF; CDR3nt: TGCGCCAGCAGCTCGCAGGAAACAGCGACCGGGGAGCTGTTTTTT
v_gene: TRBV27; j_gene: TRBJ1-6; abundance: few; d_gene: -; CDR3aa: CASSLRDTNSPLHF; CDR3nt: TGTGCCAGCAGTTTACGCGACACTAATTCACCCCTCCACTTT
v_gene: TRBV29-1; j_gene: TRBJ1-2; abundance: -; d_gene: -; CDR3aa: CSVDEGSYGYTF; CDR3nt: TGCAGCGTTGATGAGGGTTCCTATGGCTACACCTTC
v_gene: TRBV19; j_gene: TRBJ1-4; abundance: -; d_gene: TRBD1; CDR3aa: CASSSTTGGSEKLFF; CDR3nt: TGTGCCAGTAGTTCCACGACAGGGGGGAGTGAAAAACTGTTTTTT
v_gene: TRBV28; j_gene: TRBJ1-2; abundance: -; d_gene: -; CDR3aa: CASSLFTGTYGYTF; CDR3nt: TGTGCCAGCAGTTTATTCACAGGAACGTATGGCTACACCTTC
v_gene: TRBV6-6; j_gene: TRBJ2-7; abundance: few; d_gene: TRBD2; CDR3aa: CASSYERTSINEQYF; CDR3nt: TGTGCCAGCAGTTACGAACGGACTAGCATAAACGAGCAGTACTTC
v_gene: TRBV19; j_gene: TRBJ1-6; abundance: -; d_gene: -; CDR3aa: CASSIETRYSPLHF; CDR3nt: TGTGCCAGTAGTATTGAGACTCGATATTCACCCCTCCACTTT
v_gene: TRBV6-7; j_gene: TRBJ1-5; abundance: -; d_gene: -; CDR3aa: CASSYSCQPQHF; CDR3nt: TGTGCCAGCAGTTACTCGTGTCAGCCCCAGCATTTT
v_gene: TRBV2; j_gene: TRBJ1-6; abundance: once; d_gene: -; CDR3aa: CASSVSGNPNSPLHF; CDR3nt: TGTGCCAGCAGTGTAAGCGGGAATCCTAATTCACCCCTCCACTTT
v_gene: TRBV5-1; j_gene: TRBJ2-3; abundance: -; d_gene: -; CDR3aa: CASSIQGSSTDTQYF; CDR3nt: TGCGCCAGCAGCATTCAGGGTTCTAGCACAGATACGCAGTATTTT
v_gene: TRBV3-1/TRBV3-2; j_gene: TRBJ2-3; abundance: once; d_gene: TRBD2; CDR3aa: CASSPGGSHVPQYF; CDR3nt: TGTGCCAGCAGTCCGGGGGGATCGCACGTCCCGCAGTATTTT
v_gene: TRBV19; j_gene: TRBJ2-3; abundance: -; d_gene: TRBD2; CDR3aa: CASSIRDYTDTQYF; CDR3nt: TGTGCCAGTAGTATTCGGGACTACACAGATACGCAGTATTTT
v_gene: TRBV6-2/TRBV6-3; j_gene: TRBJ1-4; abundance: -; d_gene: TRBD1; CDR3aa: CASSRPGQGREKLFF; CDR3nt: TGTGCCAGCAGTCGTCCGGGACAGGGGCGTGAAAAACTGTTTTTT
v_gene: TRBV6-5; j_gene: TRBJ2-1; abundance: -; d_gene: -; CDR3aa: CASSRYQGRDEQFF; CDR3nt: TGTGCCAGCAGCCGATATCAGGGGAGGGATGAGCAGTTCTTC
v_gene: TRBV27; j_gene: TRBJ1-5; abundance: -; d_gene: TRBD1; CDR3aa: CASSPRDSFYSNQPQHF; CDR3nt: TGTGCCAGCAGTCCTCGGGACAGTTTCTATAGCAATCAGCCCCAGCATTTT
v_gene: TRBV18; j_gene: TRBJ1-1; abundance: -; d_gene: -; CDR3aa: CASSLGMNTEAFF; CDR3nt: TGTGCCAGCTCACTAGGGATGAACACTGAAGCTTTCTTT
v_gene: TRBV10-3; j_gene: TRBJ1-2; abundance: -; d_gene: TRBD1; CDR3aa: CAITGGFESDYTF; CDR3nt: TGTGCCATAACAGGGGGCTTCGAAAGTGACTACACCTTC
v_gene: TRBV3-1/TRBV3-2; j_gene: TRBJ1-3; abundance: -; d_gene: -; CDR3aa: CASSQATGQAGNTIYF; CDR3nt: TGTGCCAGCAGCCAAGCAACAGGGCAAGCTGGAAACACCATATATTTT
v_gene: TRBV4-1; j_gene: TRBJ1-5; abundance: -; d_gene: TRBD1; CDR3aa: CASSQMTGPNQPQHF; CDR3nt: TGCGCCAGCAGCCAAATGACAGGGCCCAATCAGCCCCAGCATTTT